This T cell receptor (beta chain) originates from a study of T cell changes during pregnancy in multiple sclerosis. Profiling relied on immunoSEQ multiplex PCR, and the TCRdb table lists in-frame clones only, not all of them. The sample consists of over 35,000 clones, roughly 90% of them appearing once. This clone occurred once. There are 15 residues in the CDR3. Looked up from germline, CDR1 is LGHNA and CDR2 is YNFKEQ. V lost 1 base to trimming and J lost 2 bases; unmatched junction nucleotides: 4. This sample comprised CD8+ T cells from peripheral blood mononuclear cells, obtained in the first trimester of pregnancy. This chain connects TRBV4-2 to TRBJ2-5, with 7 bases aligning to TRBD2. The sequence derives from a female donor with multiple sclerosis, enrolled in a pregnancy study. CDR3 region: CASSQARAGQETQYF. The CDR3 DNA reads TGTGCCAGCAGCCAAGCACGAGCGGGGCAAGAGACCCAGTACTTC.